A selection of T cell receptor beta chains follows, all from one sample in a study of blood T cell repertoires in COVID-19. Measured with immunoSEQ multiplex PCR; TCRdb has only the in-frame clones, and not every one. The sample holds around 220,000 clones, almost 90% seen once. Sequences were obtained from PBMCs or T cells enriched from blood (not recorded which). The receptors come from a man aged 25 to 40 who had been exposed to COVID-19. CDR3s include the opening cysteine and the closing phenylalanine or tryptophan. The D gene is left open where the match is weak. Some rows have no size entry. The others give once, few or many, or a class for an expanded clone.

clone size	V gene	D gene	J gene	CDR3 protein	CDR3 DNA
.	TRBV5-6	.	TRBJ1-4	CASSFIPGQNEKLFF	TGTGCCAGCAGCTTTATTCCTGGACAGAATGAAAAACTGTTTTTT
.	TRBV29-1	.	TRBJ2-7	CSVEVTGQFSYEQYF	TGCAGCGTTGAAGTGACAGGACAGTTCTCCTACGAGCAGTACTTC
.	TRBV7-2	TRBD2	TRBJ2-3	CASSSGRGGSAGTDTQYF	TGTGCCAGCAGCTCCGGGCGGGGGGGTTCTGCAGGGACAGATACGCAGTATTTT
.	TRBV18	.	TRBJ1-1	CASSPVEGSGTFF	TGTGCCAGCTCACCAGTAGAGGGCAGCGGGACTTTCTTT
.	TRBV9	.	TRBJ1-6	CASSVTGLEDSPLHF	TGTGCCAGCAGTGTTACGGGACTAGAAGATTCACCCCTCCACTTT
.	TRBV11-2	.	TRBJ2-2	CASSFLPQGTGELFF	TGTGCCAGCAGCTTCCTCCCTCAGGGAACCGGGGAGCTGTTTTTT
.	TRBV9	.	TRBJ1-3	CASSRGEGSGNTIYF	TGCGCCAGCAGTAGGGGGGAGGGGTCTGGAAACACCATATATTTT
.	TRBV30	TRBD1	TRBJ1-4	CAWTPGTGQEKLFF	TGTGCCTGGACGCCCGGGACAGGTCAAGAAAAACTGTTTTTT
.	TRBV5-4	.	TRBJ2-1	CASSLGFGRDWNNEQFF	TGTGCCAGCAGCTTGGGTTTTGGCAGGGATTGGAACAATGAGCAGTTCTTC
.	TRBV2	.	TRBJ2-5	CASSPSETQYF	TGTGCCAGCAGCCCTAGCGAGACCCAGTACTTC
.	TRBV3-1/TRBV3-2	TRBD2	TRBJ2-1	CASSHFGTSGGQFF	TGTGCCAGCAGCCATTTCGGGACTAGCGGGGGGCAGTTCTTC
.	TRBV12-3/TRBV12-4	.	TRBJ1-2	CASSSDTGYGYTF	TGTGCCAGCAGTTCCGATACAGGGTATGGCTACACCTTC
.	TRBV7-9	.	TRBJ2-5	CASGRETQYF	TGTGCCAGCGGTCGGGAGACCCAGTACTTC
few	TRBV21-1	.	TRBJ2-4	CASSSKQGLAKNIQYF	TGTGCCAGCAGCTCTAAACAGGGGCTCGCCAAAAACATTCAGTACTTC
.	TRBV7-9	.	TRBJ2-3	CATSIGGPSDTQYF	TGTGCCACCTCAATCGGTGGTCCCTCAGATACGCAGTATTTT
.	TRBV2	TRBD1	TRBJ2-1	CASSDRGRWNEQFF	TGTGCCAGCAGTGACAGGGGGCGTTGGAATGAGCAGTTCTTC
.	TRBV2	TRBD2	TRBJ2-7	CASSDSGLAGGEQYF	TGTGCCAGCAGTGATTCGGGACTAGCGGGGGGGGAGCAGTACTTC
.	TRBV3-1/TRBV3-2	TRBD1	TRBJ1-2	CASSPRQTGGEAGYTF	TGTGCCAGCAGCCCCCGCCAGACAGGGGGCGAAGCTGGCTACACCTTC
.	TRBV6-1	TRBD2	TRBJ2-2	CASSEARAGGPSNTGELFF	TGTGCCAGCAGTGAAGCCCGAGCGGGGGGGCCCTCGAACACCGGGGAGCTGTTTTTT
.	TRBV5-1	.	TRBJ2-2	CASSLPGASGELFF	TGCGCCAGCAGCTTGCCAGGGGCGTCCGGGGAGCTGTTTTTT
.	TRBV5-4	.	TRBJ2-5	CASGRIQETQYF	TGTGCCAGCGGCAGGATCCAAGAGACCCAGTACTTC
.	TRBV4-3	.	TRBJ2-3	CASSKEVRVDTQYF	TGCGCCAGCAGCAAGGAGGTGAGGGTAGATACGCAGTATTTT
.	TRBV4-1	.	TRBJ1-4	CASRLGPLTTNEKLFF	TGCGCCAGCAGACTCGGTCCACTCACAACTAATGAAAAACTGTTTTTT
.	TRBV14	TRBD1	TRBJ2-2	CASSQRGPYTGELFF	TGTGCCAGCAGCCAAAGGGGGCCCTACACCGGGGAGCTGTTTTTT
.	TRBV30	TRBD1	TRBJ2-1	CALGTGGSNEQFF	TGTGCCCTGGGGACAGGGGGATCAAATGAGCAGTTCTTC